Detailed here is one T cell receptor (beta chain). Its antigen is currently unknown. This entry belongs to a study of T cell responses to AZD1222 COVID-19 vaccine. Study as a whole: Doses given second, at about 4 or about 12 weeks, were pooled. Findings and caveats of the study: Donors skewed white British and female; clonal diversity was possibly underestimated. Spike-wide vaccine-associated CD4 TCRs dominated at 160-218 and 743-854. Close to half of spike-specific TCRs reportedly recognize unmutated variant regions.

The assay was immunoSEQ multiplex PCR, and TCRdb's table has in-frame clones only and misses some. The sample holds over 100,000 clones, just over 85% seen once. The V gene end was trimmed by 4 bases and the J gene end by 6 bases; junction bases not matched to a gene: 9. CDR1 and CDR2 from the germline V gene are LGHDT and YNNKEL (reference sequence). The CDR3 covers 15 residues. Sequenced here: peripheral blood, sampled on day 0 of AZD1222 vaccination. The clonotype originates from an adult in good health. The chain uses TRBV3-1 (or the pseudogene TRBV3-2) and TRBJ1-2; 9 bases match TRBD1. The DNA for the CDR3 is TGTGCCAGCAGCCTAGGCGTGGACAGGGGTGATGGCTACACCTTC. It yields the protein CASSLGVDRGDGYTF.